The next 13 T cell receptor beta chains were all read from a single sample in a study of blood T cell repertoires in COVID-19. Assay used: immunoSEQ multiplex PCR; TCRdb lists only in-frame clones, some missing. This repertoire shows around 40,000 clones, over 70% found once; its top ten account for 30% to 35%. The sequenced sample was peripheral blood. The receptors originated from a woman aged 80 or older with acute or convalescent COVID-19.

The rearrangement uses TRBV6-5 and TRBJ1-1; D is undetermined. V was shortened by 9 bases and J by 4 bases, with 18 bases between the two germline ends. This CDR3 region has 14 residues. Looked up from germline, CDR1 is MNHEY and CDR2 is SVGAGI. In DNA, the CDR3 is TGTGCCAGTTTACCCTGGCTGGGCTCCACTGAAGCTTTCTTT. Translation gives CASLPWLGSTEAFF.

The CDR3 nucleotides are TGTGCCAGCAGCTTAGCGGGCTACACAGATACGCAGTATTTT. Protein product: CASSLAGYTDTQYF. The chain combines TRBV7-2 with TRBJ2-3; no clear D gene. CDR1 and CDR2 (germline): SGHTA, FQGNSA. The CDR3 has 14 residues. V was trimmed by 0 bases and J by 2 bases, leaving 6 bases between them.

The chain links TRBV30 to TRBJ2-7, with D maybe TRBD1 (6 bases). The V gene's germline CDR1 is GTSNPN and CDR2 SVGIG (reference sequence). Trimming took off 4 bases at V and 1 base at J, with 11 bases between the two ends. The CDR3 has 13 amino acids. In DNA form, the CDR3 reads TGTGCCTGGAACCGGGACATTTCCTACGAGCAGTACTTC. Residues: CAWNRDISYEQYF.

V gene TRBV5-4 combines with J gene TRBJ1-1; 7 bases fit TRBD1. V lost 0 bases and J lost 5; bases outside the gene matches: 7. The CDR3 consists of 15 residues. Germline loops: CDR1 SGHNT, CDR2 YYREEE (reference sequence). CDR3 bases: TGTGCCAGCAGCTTGGACACAGGGGCCCGGACTGAAGCTTTCTTT. Protein sequence: CASSLDTGARTEAFF.

The rearrangement uses TRBV6-2 or TRBV6-3 and TRBJ2-1; 7 nucleotides match TRBD2. The CDR3 has 16 amino acids. The junction had 11 bases not matched to a gene; V was cut back by 2 bases and J by 7 bases. In germline, CDR1 is MNHEY, CDR2 SVGEGT. The CDR3, as DNA: TGTGCCAGCAGTTACGAGGGAGGGTTTGCCAGAAATGAGCAGTTCTTC. The encoded protein is CASSYEGGFARNEQFF.

CDR3 coding DNA: TGTGCCAGCAGCTTAAGGGGGGCCAAAAACATTCAGTACTTC. It specifies CASSLRGAKNIQYF. This chain links TRBV5-8 with TRBJ2-4; possible D gene TRBD1, 6 bases. In germline, CDR1 is SGHTS, CDR2 YDEGEE. CDR3 length equals 14 residues. V was shortened by 2 bases and J by 1 base, with 7 bases between the two germline ends.

The chain employs TRBV27 and TRBJ2-5, with D unclear. CDR1 and CDR2 (germline): MNHEY, SMNVEV (reference sequence). V was shortened by 0 bases and J by 1 base, with 12 bases between the two germline ends. The CDR3 has 16 amino acids. The CDR3 here is CASSLSNRGGQETQYF. CDR3 DNA: TGTGCCAGCAGTTTATCGAATCGAGGCGGCCAAGAGACCCAGTACTTC.

This chain connects TRBV19 to TRBJ2-1; 12 bases align to TRBD2. Trimming took 6 bases from V and 3 from J; bases not matched to a gene: 6. CDR3 length equals 16 residues. Germline CDR1 and CDR2: LNHDA and SQIVND (reference sequence). CDR3 protein: CASRGRTSGIYNEQFF. In nucleotides, the CDR3 is TGTGCCAGTAGGGGGCGGACTAGCGGGATCTACAATGAGCAGTTCTTC. Filled out from reference TRBV19 and TRBJ2-1, the complete variable domain reads DGGITQSPKYLFRKEGQNVTLSCEQNLNHDAMYWYRQDPGQGLRLIYYSQIVNDFQKGDIAEGYSVSREKKESFPLTVTSAQKNPTAFYLCASRGRTSGIYNEQFFGPGTRLTVL.

This clone was seen only once. The chain combines TRBV4-3 with TRBJ2-4; D uncertain. The CDR3 runs 16 residues. V was cut by 0 bases and J by 1 base, with 10 bases left in between. Looked up from germline, CDR1 is LGHNA and CDR2 is YSLEER. The CDR3 loop is CASSQDRATAKNIQYF. In nucleotides, the CDR3 is TGCGCCAGCAGCCAAGATCGAGCGACGGCCAAAAACATTCAGTACTTC.

V usage is TRBV9 and J usage is TRBJ2-1, with 8 bases that match TRBD1. The CDR3 sequence is 14 residues long. V gave up 1 base and J gave up 7 bases; unmatched junction bases: 4. The germline V gene has CDR1 SGDLS and CDR2 YYNGEE. In nucleotides, the CDR3 is TGTGCCAGCAGCGTAAGTGGACAGGGTAATGAGCAGTTCTTC. This gives the protein CASSVSGQGNEQFF.

In this sample, this clone turned up a few times. V gene TRBV28 combines with J gene TRBJ1-3, with a tentative D call TRBD1 (6 bases). There are 16 residues in the CDR3. V dropped 2 bases and J dropped 0 bases, with 11 bases sitting between them. Germline V gene data show CDR1 as MDHEN and CDR2 as SYDVKM. The CDR3 bases are TGTGCCAGCAGTTTAGGGGGCAGGACCTCTGGAAACACCATATATTTT. Its translation: CASSLGGRTSGNTIYF.

There are a few counts of this clone. This sequence joins TRBV4-2 and TRBJ1-1; D is perhaps TRBD1 (5 bases). The CDR3 runs to 14 residues. CDR1 is LGHNA, CDR2 YNFKEQ, per germline. Trimming stripped 5 bases from V and 4 bases from J, with 14 bases between. The CDR3 here is CASSWGQEGTEAFF. The CDR3 coding sequence is TGTGCCAGCAGCTGGGGCCAGGAGGGCACTGAAGCTTTCTTT.

The chain couples TRBV6-5 to TRBJ2-1, with 10 nucleotides matching TRBD2. Germline V CDR1 and CDR2: MNHEY, SVGAGI. The CDR3 totals 15 residues. Trimming cost V 6 bases and J 6 bases; bases outside gene matches: 8. This CDR3 is CASSSLLAGFNEQFF. The CDR3 DNA reads as TGTGCCAGCAGCTCCTTACTAGCGGGGTTCAATGAGCAGTTCTTC.